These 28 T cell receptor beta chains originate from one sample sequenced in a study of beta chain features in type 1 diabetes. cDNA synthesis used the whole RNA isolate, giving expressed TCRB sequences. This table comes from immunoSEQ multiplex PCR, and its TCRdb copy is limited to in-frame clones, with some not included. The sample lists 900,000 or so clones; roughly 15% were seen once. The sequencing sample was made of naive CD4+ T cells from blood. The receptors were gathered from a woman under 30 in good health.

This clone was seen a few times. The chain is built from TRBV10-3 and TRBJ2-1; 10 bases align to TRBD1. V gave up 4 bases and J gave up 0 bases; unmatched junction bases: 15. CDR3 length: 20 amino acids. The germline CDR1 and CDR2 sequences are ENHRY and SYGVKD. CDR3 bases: TGTGCCATCAGTGTGCGCGGGGACAGGGGTCTTCTAAGCTCCTACAATGAGCAGTTCTTC. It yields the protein CAISVRGDRGLLSSYNEQFF.

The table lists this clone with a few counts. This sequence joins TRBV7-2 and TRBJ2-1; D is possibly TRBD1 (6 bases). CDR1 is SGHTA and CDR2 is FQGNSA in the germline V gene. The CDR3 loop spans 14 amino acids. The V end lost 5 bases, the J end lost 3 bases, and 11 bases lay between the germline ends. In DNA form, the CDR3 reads TGTGCCAGCAGCCTCCGGACAGTCTACAATGAGCAGTTCTTC. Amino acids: CASSLRTVYNEQFF.

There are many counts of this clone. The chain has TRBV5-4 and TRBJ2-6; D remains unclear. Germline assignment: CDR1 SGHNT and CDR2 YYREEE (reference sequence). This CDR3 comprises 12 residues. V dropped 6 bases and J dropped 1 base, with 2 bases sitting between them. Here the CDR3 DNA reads TGTGCCAGCACGTCTGGGGCCAACGTCCTGACTTTC. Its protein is CASTSGANVLTF.

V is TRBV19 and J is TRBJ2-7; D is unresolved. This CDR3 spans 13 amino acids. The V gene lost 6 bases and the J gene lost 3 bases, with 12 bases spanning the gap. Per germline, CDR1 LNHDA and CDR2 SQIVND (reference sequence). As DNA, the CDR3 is TGTGCCAGTAGCCGGGTCCTGGGCTACGAGCAGTACTTC. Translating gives CASSRVLGYEQYF. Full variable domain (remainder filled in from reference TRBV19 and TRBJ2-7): DGGITQSPKYLFRKEGQNVTLSCEQNLNHDAMYWYRQDPGQGLRLIYYSQIVNDFQKGDIAEGYSVSREKKESFPLTVTSAQKNPTAFYLCASSRVLGYEQYFGPGTRLTVT.

CDR3 region: CASSSATQETQYF. CDR3 coding DNA: TGTGCCAGCAGCTCAGCGACCCAAGAGACCCAGTACTTC. J is TRBJ2-5 and V is TRBV7-3; D not resolved. Germline values: CDR1 SGHTA, CDR2 FQGTGA. This CDR3 comprises 13 residues. Between the trimmed V and J ends, which lost 4 bases and 1 base, there was a span of 7 bases.

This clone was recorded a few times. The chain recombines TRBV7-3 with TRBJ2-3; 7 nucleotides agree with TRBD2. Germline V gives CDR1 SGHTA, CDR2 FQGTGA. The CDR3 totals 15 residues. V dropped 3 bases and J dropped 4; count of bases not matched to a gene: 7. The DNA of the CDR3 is TGTGCCAGCAGCTTCTCCTCGACTAGCTCAGATACGCAGTATTTT. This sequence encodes CASSFSSTSSDTQYF.

CDR3 coding DNA: TGTGCCACCAGCAGAGCGCCCAGCGCGAACACCGGGGAGCTGTTTTTT. Protein sequence: CATSRAPSANTGELFF. The V and J genes are TRBV15 and TRBJ2-2; D remains ambiguous. CDR3 size: 16 residues. V was shortened by 1 base and J by 0 bases, with 9 bases between the two germline ends. Germline CDR1 and CDR2: LNHNV and YYDKDF (reference sequence). Full variable domain (missing parts from reference TRBV15 and TRBJ2-2): DAMVIQNPRYQVTQFGKPVTLSCSQTLNHNVMYWYQQKSSQAPKLLFHYYDKDFNNEADTPDNFQSRRPNTSFCFLDIRSPGLGDTAMYLCATSRAPSANTGELFFGEGSRLTVL.

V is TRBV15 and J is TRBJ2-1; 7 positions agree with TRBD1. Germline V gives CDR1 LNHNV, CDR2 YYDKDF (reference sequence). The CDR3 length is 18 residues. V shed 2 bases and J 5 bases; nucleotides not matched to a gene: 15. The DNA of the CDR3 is TGTGCCACCAGCAGAAACCTTTACAAGGGGGCGACAGACAATGAGCAGTTCTTC. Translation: CATSRNLYKGATDNEQFF.

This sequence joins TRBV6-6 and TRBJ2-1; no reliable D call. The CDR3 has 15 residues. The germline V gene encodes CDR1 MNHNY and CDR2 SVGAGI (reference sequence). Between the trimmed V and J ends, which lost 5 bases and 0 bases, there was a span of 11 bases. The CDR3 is CASSLERSSYNEQFF. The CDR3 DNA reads TGTGCCAGCAGTCTAGAGAGAAGCTCCTACAATGAGCAGTTCTTC.

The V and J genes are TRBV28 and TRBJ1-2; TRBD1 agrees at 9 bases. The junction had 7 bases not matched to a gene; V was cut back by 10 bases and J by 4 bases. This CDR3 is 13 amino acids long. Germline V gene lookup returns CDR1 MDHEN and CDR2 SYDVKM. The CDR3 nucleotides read TGTGCCATACATAAGGACAGGGGCTATGGCTACACCTTC. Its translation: CAIHKDRGYGYTF.

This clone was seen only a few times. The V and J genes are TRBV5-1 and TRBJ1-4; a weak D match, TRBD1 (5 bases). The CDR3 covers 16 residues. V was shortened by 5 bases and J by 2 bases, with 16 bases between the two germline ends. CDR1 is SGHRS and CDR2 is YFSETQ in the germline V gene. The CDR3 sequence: CASSRDGHGTNEKLFF. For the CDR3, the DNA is TGCGCCAGCAGTCGGGACGGACATGGCACTAATGAAAAACTGTTTTTT.

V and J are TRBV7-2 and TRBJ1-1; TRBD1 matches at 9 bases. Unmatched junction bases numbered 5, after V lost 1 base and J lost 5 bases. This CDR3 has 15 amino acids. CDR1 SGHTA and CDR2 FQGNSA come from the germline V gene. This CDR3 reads CASSLVGTGLTEAFF. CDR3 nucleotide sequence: TGTGCCAGCAGCTTAGTCGGGACAGGGTTAACTGAAGCTTTCTTT.

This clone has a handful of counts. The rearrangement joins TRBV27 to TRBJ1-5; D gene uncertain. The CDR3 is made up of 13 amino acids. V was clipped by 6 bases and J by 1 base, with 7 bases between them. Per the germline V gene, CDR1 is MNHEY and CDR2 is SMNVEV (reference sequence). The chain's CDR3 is CASSSDSNQPQHF. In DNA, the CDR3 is TGTGCCAGCAGCTCGGACAGCAATCAGCCCCAGCATTTT.

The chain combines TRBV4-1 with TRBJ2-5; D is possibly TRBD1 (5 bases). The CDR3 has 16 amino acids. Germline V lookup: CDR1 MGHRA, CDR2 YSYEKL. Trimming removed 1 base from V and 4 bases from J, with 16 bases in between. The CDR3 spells CASSQGDRSRGETQYF. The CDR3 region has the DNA TGCGCCAGCAGCCAAGGAGACCGCTCAAGGGGAGAGACCCAGTACTTC.

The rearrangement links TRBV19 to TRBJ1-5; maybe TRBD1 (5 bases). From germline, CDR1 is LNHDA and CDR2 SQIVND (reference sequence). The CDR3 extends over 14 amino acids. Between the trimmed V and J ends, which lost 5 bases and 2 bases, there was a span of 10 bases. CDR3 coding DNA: TGTGCCAGTAGTTACCAGGGCGGCAATCAGCCCCAGCATTTT. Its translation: CASSYQGGNQPQHF.

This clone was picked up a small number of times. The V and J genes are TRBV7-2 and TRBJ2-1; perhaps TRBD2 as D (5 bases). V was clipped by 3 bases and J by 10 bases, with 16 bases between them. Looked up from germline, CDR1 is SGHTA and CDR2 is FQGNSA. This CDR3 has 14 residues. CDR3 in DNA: TGTGCCAGCAGCTTTTCACCCGGGATCGTCGAGCAGTTCTTC. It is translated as CASSFSPGIVEQFF.

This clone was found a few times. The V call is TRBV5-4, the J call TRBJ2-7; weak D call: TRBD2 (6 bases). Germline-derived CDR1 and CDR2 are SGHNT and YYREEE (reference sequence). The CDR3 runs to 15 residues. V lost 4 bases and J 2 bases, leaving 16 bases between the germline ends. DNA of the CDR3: TGTGCCAGCAGCGTGACGGGGGACCATACCTACGAGCAGTACTTC. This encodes CASSVTGDHTYEQYF.

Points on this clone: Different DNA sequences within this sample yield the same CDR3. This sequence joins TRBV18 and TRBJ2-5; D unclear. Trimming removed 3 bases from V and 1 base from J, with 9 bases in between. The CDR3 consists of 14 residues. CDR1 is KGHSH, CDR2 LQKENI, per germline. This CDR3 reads CASSPSRAQETQYF. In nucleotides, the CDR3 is TGTGCCAGCTCACCCAGTAGGGCCCAAGAGACCCAGTACTTC.

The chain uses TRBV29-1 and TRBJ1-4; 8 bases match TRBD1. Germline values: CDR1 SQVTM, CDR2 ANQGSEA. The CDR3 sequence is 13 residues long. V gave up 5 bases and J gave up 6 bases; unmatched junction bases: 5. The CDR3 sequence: CSVNRGFDEKLFF. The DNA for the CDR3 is TGCAGCGTTAACAGGGGGTTCGATGAAAAACTGTTTTTT.

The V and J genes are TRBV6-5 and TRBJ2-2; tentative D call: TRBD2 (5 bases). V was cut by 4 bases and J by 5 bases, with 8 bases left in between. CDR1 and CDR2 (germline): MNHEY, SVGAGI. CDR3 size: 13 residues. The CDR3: CASSFEGTGELFF. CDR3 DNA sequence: TGTGCCAGCAGTTTCGAGGGAACCGGGGAGCTGTTTTTT.

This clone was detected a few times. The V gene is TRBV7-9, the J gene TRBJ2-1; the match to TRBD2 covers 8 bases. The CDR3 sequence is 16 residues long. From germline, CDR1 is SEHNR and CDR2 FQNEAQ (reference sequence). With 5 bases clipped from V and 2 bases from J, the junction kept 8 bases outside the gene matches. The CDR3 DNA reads TGTGCCAGCAGCCTAGAAGCGGGAGTTCCCTACAATGAGCAGTTCTTC. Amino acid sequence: CASSLEAGVPYNEQFF.

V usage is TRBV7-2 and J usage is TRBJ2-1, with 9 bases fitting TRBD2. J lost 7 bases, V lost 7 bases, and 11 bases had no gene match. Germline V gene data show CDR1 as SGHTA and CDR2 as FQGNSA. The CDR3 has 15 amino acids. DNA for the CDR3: TGTGCCAGCACCCATAGCGGGAGCTGGATGAATGAGCAGTTCTTC. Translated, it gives CASTHSGSWMNEQFF.

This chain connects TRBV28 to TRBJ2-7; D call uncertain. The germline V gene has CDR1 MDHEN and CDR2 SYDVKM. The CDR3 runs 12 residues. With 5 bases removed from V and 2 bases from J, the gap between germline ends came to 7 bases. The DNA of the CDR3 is TGTGCCAGCAGTATAAGTCCCTACGAGCAGTACTTC. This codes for CASSISPYEQYF.

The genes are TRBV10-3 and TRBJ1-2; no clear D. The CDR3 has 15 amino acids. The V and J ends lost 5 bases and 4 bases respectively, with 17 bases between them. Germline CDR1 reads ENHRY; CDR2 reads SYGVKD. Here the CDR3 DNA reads TGTGCCATCAGTCGAATGGGGAGTGACCCCTATGGCTACACCTTC. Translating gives CAISRMGSDPYGYTF.

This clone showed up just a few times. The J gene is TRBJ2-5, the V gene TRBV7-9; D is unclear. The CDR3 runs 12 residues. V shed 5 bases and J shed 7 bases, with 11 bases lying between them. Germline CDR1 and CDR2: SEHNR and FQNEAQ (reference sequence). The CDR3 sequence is CASSPGKGTQYF. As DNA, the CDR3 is TGTGCCAGCAGCCCCGGAAAGGGGACCCAGTACTTC.

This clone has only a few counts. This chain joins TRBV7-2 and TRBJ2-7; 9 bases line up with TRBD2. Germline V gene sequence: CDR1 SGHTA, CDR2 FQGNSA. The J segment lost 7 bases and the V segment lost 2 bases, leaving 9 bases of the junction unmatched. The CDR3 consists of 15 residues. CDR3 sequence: CASSLLSGGTWEQYF. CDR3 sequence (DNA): TGTGCCAGCAGCTTACTTAGCGGGGGCACTTGGGAGCAGTACTTC.

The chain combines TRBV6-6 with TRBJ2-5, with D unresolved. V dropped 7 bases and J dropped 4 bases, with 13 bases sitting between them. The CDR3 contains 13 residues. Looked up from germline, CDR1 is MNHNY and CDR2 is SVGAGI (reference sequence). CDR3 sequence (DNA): TGTGCCAGCACCGAACACGGGTCAGAGACCCAGTACTTC. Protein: CASTEHGSETQYF.

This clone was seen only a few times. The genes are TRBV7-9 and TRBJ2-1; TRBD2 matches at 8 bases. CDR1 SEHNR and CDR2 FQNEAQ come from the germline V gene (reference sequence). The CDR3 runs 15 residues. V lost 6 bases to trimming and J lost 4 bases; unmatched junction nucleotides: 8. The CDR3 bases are TGTGCCAGCAGATCCGGGACTAGTGAGTACAATGAGCAGTTCTTC. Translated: CASRSGTSEYNEQFF.